This T cell receptor beta chain came from a study of cytomegalovirus exposure and HLA in healthy donors. In the PCR, 60 Vbeta and 13 Jbeta primers were used. Using immunoSEQ multiplex PCR, the repertoire was profiled, and TCRdb retains in-frame clones only, with some absent. The sample yields more than 100,000 clones, less than 90% seen once. The germline V gene has CDR1 SGHRS and CDR2 YFSETQ. CDR3 size: 15 residues. The V and J ends lost 0 bases and 0 bases respectively, with 9 bases between them. This clone was counted a single time. Distinct nucleotide sequences in the sample also encode this CDR3. Sequenced material: PBMCs. The chain is built from TRBV5-1 and TRBJ1-1, with D possibly TRBD1 on 5 matching bases. The receptor was isolated from a man aged 50-60 years in good health and CMV-seronegative. The DNA of the CDR3 is TGCGCCAGCAGCTTGGGGCAGGGCATGAACACTGAAGCTTTCTTT. It codes for CASSLGQGMNTEAFF. Drawing the rest from reference TRBV5-1 and TRBJ1-1, the complete variable domain is KAGVTQTPRYLIKTRGQQVTLSCSPISGHRSVSWYQQTPGQGLQFLFEYFSETQRNKGNFPGRFSGRQFSNSRSEMNVSTLELGDSALYLCASSLGQGMNTEAFFGQGTRLTVV.